This TCR beta chain comes out of a study of T cell responses to AZD1222 COVID-19 vaccine. Sequencing used immunoSEQ multiplex PCR; TCRdb keeps in-frame clones, though not all of them. This repertoire shows about 210,000 clones, less than 95% found once; its top ten account for roughly 1.8%. Per germline, CDR1 MGHRA and CDR2 YSYEKL. Trimming pared 0 bases from V and 5 bases from J, leaving 13 bases between. The CDR3 extends over 15 amino acids. General study findings and limits: An increase in Spike-specific TCR breadth and depth was observed after two AZD1222 doses.

Concerning this clone itself: Its cognate antigen is unknown.

The material sequenced was peripheral blood, taken 28 days after the second dose of the MenACWY control vaccine. This sequence was found in an adult who received the MenACWY meningococcal vaccine as a control. The rearrangement joins TRBV4-1 to TRBJ2-5; D is perhaps TRBD1 or TRBD2 (6 bases each). The CDR3 DNA reads as TGCGCCAGCAGCCAAGAGGAACAGGGAGGTGAGACCCAGTACTTC. It specifies CASSQEEQGGETQYF.